The rows below give T cell receptor beta chains drawn from one sample of a study of cytomegalovirus exposure and HLA in healthy donors. TCRdb's copy holds only in-frame clones and misses some; the assay was immunoSEQ multiplex PCR. In the table there are about 190,000 clones, 70% to 75% of which are singletons. The sample consisted of PBMCs. All receptors derive from a man aged 25-45 years in good health and CMV-seropositive. Each CDR3 is given with its conserved first and last residue. A D gene is named only where the DNA matches it firmly. The size entry is marked missing in some rows and otherwise reads once, few, many or a size class.

d_gene: .; abundance: .; v_gene: TRBV25-1; j_gene: TRBJ2-7; CDR3aa: CASTDDRNYEQYF; CDR3nt: TGTGCCAGCACCGACGACAGGAACTACGAGCAGTACTTC
d_gene: TRBD2; abundance: .; v_gene: TRBV7-2; j_gene: TRBJ2-7; CDR3aa: CASSTDRVLAGGEGEQYF; CDR3nt: TGTGCCAGCAGCACCGACAGGGTTCTAGCGGGGGGGGAGGGCGAGCAGTACTTC
d_gene: .; abundance: .; v_gene: TRBV11-2; j_gene: TRBJ1-1; CDR3aa: CASSLEGASTEAFF; CDR3nt: TGTGCCAGCAGCTTAGAGGGGGCAAGCACTGAAGCTTTCTTT
d_gene: .; abundance: .; v_gene: TRBV19; j_gene: TRBJ1-1; CDR3aa: CASSFDSREAFF; CDR3nt: TGTGCCAGTAGCTTCGATAGCCGTGAAGCTTTCTTT
d_gene: TRBD2; abundance: .; v_gene: TRBV9; j_gene: TRBJ2-3; CDR3aa: CASSPSLAGVRDTQYF; CDR3nt: TGTGCCAGCAGCCCCTCACTAGCGGGGGTGAGAGATACGCAGTATTTT
d_gene: .; abundance: .; v_gene: TRBV18; j_gene: TRBJ2-5; CDR3aa: CASSEETQYF; CDR3nt: TGTGCCAGCTCAGAGGAGACCCAGTACTTC
d_gene: .; abundance: .; v_gene: TRBV7-6; j_gene: TRBJ2-7; CDR3aa: CASRATTRGGYEQYF; CDR3nt: TGTGCCAGCAGAGCGACGACCAGGGGCGGCTACGAGCAGTACTTC
d_gene: TRBD2; abundance: .; v_gene: TRBV2; j_gene: TRBJ2-2; CDR3aa: CASSDASGNTGELFF; CDR3nt: TGTGCCAGCAGTGACGCTAGCGGGAACACCGGGGAGCTGTTTTTT
d_gene: .; abundance: few; v_gene: TRBV5-6; j_gene: TRBJ1-3; CDR3aa: CASSFSGFGNTIYF; CDR3nt: TGTGCCAGCAGCTTCTCGGGATTTGGAAACACCATATATTTT
d_gene: TRBD2; abundance: .; v_gene: TRBV27; j_gene: TRBJ2-7; CDR3aa: CASSSLTSGEQYF; CDR3nt: TGTGCCAGCAGCTCACTGACTAGCGGCGAGCAGTACTTC
d_gene: TRBD1; abundance: once; v_gene: TRBV18; j_gene: TRBJ2-7; CDR3aa: CASSQSLTGDEQYF; CDR3nt: TGTGCCAGCTCACAAAGCCTGACAGGGGACGAGCAGTACTTC